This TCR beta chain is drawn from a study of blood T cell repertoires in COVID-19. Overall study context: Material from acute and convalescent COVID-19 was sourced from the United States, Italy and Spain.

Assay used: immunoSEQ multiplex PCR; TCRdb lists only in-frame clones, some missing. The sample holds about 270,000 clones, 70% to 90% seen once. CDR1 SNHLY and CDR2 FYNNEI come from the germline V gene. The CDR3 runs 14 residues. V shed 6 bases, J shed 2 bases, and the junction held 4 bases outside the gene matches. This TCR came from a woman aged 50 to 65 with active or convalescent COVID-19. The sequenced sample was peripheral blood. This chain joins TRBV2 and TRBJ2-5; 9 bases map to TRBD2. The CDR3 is CASRSTSGQETQYF. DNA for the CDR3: TGTGCCAGCAGGTCGACTAGCGGACAAGAGACCCAGTACTTC.